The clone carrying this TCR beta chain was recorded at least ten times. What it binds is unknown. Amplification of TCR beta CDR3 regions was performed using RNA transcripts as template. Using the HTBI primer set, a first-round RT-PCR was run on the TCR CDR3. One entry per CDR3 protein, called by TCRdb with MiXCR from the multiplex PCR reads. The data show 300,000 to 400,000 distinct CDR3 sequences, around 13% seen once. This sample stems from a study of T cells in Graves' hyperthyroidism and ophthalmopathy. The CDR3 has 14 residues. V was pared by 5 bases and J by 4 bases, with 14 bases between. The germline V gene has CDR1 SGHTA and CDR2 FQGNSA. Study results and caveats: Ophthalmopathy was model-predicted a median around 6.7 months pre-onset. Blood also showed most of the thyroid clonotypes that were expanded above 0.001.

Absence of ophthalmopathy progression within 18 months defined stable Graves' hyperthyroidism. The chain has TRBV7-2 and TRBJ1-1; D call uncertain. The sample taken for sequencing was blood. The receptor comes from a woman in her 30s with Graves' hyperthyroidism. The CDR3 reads CASSPPLMPTEAFF. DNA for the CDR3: TGTGCCAGCAGCCCTCCATTGATGCCCACTGAAGCTTTCTTT. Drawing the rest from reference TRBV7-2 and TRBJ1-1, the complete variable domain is GAGVSQSPSNKVTEKGKDVELRCDPISGHTALYWYRQSLGQGLEFLIYFQGNSAPDKSGLPSDRFSAERTGGSVSTLTIQRTQQEDSAVYLCASSPPLMPTEAFFGQGTRLTVV.